These 10 T cell receptor beta chains were sequenced from one sample in a study of long-term antiretroviral therapy in people with HIV. immunoSEQ v3.0 was run at survey level. Assay: immunoSEQ multiplex PCR; the TCRdb copy retains only in-frame clones and omits some. There are about 30,000 clones in the sample; approximately 81% occur only once, and roughly 9.5% lies in the top ten. The input for sequencing was unsorted PBMCs, taken 3 years after starting antiretroviral therapy. The receptor set was obtained from a man aged 35 to 55 with HIV.

The V gene is TRBV4-3, the J gene TRBJ2-1; 10 bases align to TRBD2. This CDR3 is built from 17 residues. Germline CDR1 and CDR2: LGHNA and YSLEER. V lost 2 bases, J lost 4 bases, and 8 bases stayed unmatched. CDR3 sequence reads: CASSQNLAGALYNEQFF. The CDR3 DNA reads TGCGCCAGCAGCCAAAACCTAGCGGGAGCCCTTTACAATGAGCAGTTCTTC.

V is TRBV10-1 and J is TRBJ1-3; D uncertain. V was clipped by 0 bases and J by 4 bases, with 10 bases between them. The CDR3 covers 15 residues. Germline lookup yields CDR1 WNHNN and CDR2 SYGVQD (reference sequence). The CDR3 nucleotides are TGCGCCAGCAGTGAGTCCGGGCTGGCGGGAAACACCATATATTTT. This codes for CASSESGLAGNTIYF.

V is TRBV9 and J is TRBJ2-7; D might be TRBD1 (6 bases). In germline, CDR1 is SGDLS, CDR2 YYNGEE. This CDR3 is built from 14 residues. V lost 0 bases, J lost 9 bases, and 16 bases lay in between. The DNA of the CDR3 is TGTGCCAGCAGCGTAGGACAGGAAGCCTCTTGGCAGTACTTC. Translated: CASSVGQEASWQYF. Full variable domain (remainder filled in from reference TRBV9 and TRBJ2-7): DSGVTQTPKHLITATGQRVTLRCSPRSGDLSVYWYQQSLDQGLQFLIQYYNGEERAKGNILERFSAQQFPDLHSELNLSSLELGDSALYFCASSVGQEASWQYFGPGTRLTVT.

This chain connects TRBV4-1 to TRBJ2-5; possible D gene TRBD2, 6 bases. The V end lost 0 bases, the J end lost 3 bases, and 14 bases lay between the germline ends. CDR3 length: 16 amino acids. Germline loops: CDR1 MGHRA, CDR2 YSYEKL. The CDR3 DNA sequence: TGCGCCAGCAGCCAAGATTGGGCGGGGTTGGAAGAGACCCAGTACTTC. Protein: CASSQDWAGLEETQYF.

This chain connects TRBV29-1 to TRBJ1-1; tentatively, D is TRBD1 (6 bases). Germline V CDR1 and CDR2: SQVTM, ANQGSEA. The CDR3 length is 11 residues. Trimming pared 7 bases from V and 4 bases from J, leaving 10 bases between. The CDR3 here is CSAGQSTEAFF. The CDR3 DNA reads TGCAGCGCTGGACAGAGCACTGAAGCTTTCTTT.

The rearrangement joins TRBV6-5 to TRBJ1-2, with unresolved D. The CDR3 totals 14 residues. Germline CDR1 MNHEY, CDR2 SVGAGI. Trimming stripped 4 bases from V and 2 bases from J, with 11 bases between. CDR3 loop: CASSSVGDNYGYTF. The CDR3, as DNA: TGTGCCAGCAGTTCCGTAGGTGACAACTATGGCTACACCTTC.

The chain combines TRBV18 with TRBJ1-4; possibly TRBD1 for D (5 bases). Germline V gene lookup returns CDR1 KGHSH and CDR2 LQKENI. With 0 bases removed from V and 7 bases from J, the gap between germline ends came to 18 bases. This CDR3 is built from 17 residues. CDR3 loop: CASSPPGYPGRGEKLFF. The DNA for the CDR3 is TGTGCCAGCTCACCACCGGGGTACCCGGGGAGGGGTGAAAAACTGTTTTTT.

J is TRBJ2-6 and V is TRBV4-1; the D call may be TRBD1 or TRBD2 (5 bases each). The CDR3 contains 17 residues. Germline CDR1 and CDR2: MGHRA and YSYEKL. Trimming stripped 6 bases from V and 4 bases from J, with 19 bases between. CDR3 amino acids: CASSSQGAPLGANVLTF. For the CDR3, the DNA is TGCGCCAGCAGTAGTCAGGGAGCGCCTCTAGGGGCCAACGTCCTGACTTTC.

This sequence joins TRBV5-4 and TRBJ1-1; 9 bases fit TRBD1. The CDR3 covers 12 residues. V was pared by 5 bases and J by 8 bases, with 4 bases of the junction left unmatched. Germline V gene lookup returns CDR1 SGHNT and CDR2 YYREEE (reference sequence). The CDR3 DNA reads TGTGCCAGCAGTTATGACAGGGGGGAAGCTTTCTTT. Translating it yields CASSYDRGEAFF.

This chain uses TRBV10-2 with TRBJ2-1; 12 nucleotides line up with TRBD2. CDR1 is WSHSY and CDR2 is SAAADI in the germline V gene. V lost 2 bases, J lost 5 bases, and 1 base stayed unmatched. The CDR3 sequence is 15 residues long. The CDR3 loop reads CASSERTSGNNEQFF. The CDR3, as DNA: TGCGCCAGCAGTGAGAGGACTAGCGGGAACAATGAGCAGTTCTTC.